This is a list of T cell receptor beta chains from one sample in a study of PD-L1 blockade in urothelial cancer. Method: immunoSEQ multiplex PCR; TCRdb's copy keeps in-frame clones and lacks some. The table records 40,000 to 50,000 clones, almost 85% of them present only once. Sequences were derived from PBMCs, sampled around atezolizumab (anti-PD-L1) treatment. These TCRs come from a man in his 60s with urothelial cancer. The CDR3 runs from the conserved cysteine through the conserved F or W. The order of the fields is J gene, D gene, V gene, CDR3 length, clone size, CDR3 protein, CDR3 DNA. The D gene is left open where the match is weak. Only some rows state a clone size, as once, few, many or a class for expanded clones.

TRBJ1-2 TRBD1 TRBV28 14 - CASSLRDRVYGYTF TGTGCCAGCAGTTTACGGGACAGGGTCTATGGCTACACCTTC
TRBJ2-7 TRBD2 TRBV10-3 16 once CAISEGGSGGAYEQYF TGTGCCATCAGTGAAGGCGGGAGTGGCGGGGCCTACGAGCAGTACTTC
TRBJ1-5 - TRBV18 14 - CASSPDRTYQSQHF TGTGCCAGCTCACCAGACAGGACCTATCAGTCCCAGCATTTT
TRBJ2-2 - TRBV28 12 - CASGEEAGELFF TGTGCCAGCGGGGAGGAGGCCGGGGAGCTGTTTTTT
TRBJ1-5 - TRBV10-3 13 - CAISGQSNQPQHF TGTGCCATCAGTGGGCAGTCGAATCAGCCCCAGCATTTT
TRBJ2-1 - TRBV7-2 17 few CASSLVQQVSSYNEQFF TGTGCCAGCAGCTTAGTACAGCAAGTTAGCTCCTACAATGAGCAGTTCTTC
TRBJ2-2 - TRBV6-1 13 - CASDFGGTGELFF TGTGCCAGCGATTTCGGTGGCACCGGGGAGCTGTTTTTT
TRBJ2-2 TRBD1 TRBV6-1 14 - CASSEGTGTGELFF TGTGCCAGCAGTGAGGGGACAGGGACCGGGGAGCTGTTTTTT
TRBJ1-1 TRBD1 TRBV27 15 few CASSLYGQGVTEAFF TGTGCCAGCAGTTTATATGGACAGGGGGTTACTGAAGCTTTCTTT
TRBJ2-3 - TRBV7-9 14 - CASSLSTSTDTQYF TGTGCCAGCAGCTTGAGCACTAGCACAGATACGCAGTATTTT
TRBJ2-7 TRBD2 TRBV7-9 16 - CASSLVAAGAEYEQYF TGTGCCAGCAGCTTAGTGGCGGCGGGAGCTGAGTACGAGCAGTACTTC
TRBJ1-4 - TRBV30 15 - CAWSVLQVTNEKLFF TGTGCCTGGAGTGTACTACAAGTAACTAATGAAAAACTGTTTTTT
TRBJ2-7 TRBD1 TRBV28 15 - CASSSGTAHSYEQYF TGTGCCAGCAGTTCCGGGACAGCTCACTCCTACGAGCAGTACTTC
TRBJ2-3 - TRBV4-1 16 - CASSQVSDIRPDTQYF TGCGCCAGCAGCCAAGTTTCCGACATCAGACCAGATACGCAGTATTTT
TRBJ1-4 - TRBV28 13 - CASGLGSGEKLFF TGTGCCAGCGGTCTGGGGAGCGGTGAAAAACTGTTTTTT
TRBJ1-6 - TRBV5-1 14 - CASSLDRNGSPLHF TGCGCCAGCAGCTTGGACAGGAACGGCTCACCCCTCCACTTT
TRBJ2-7 TRBD2 TRBV28 15 - CASSAPTSGKYEQYF TGTGCCAGCAGCGCTCCGACTAGCGGGAAATACGAGCAGTACTTC
TRBJ1-2 TRBD1 TRBV18 14 - CASSPLTGGYGYTF TGTGCCAGCTCACCACTGACAGGGGGGTATGGCTACACCTTC
TRBJ2-2 TRBD2 TRBV25-1 15 - CASSEVGGETGELFF TGTGCCAGCAGTGAAGTCGGGGGGGAGACCGGGGAGCTGTTTTTT
TRBJ2-1 TRBD2 TRBV27 14 - CASSFYGRADEQFF TGTGCCAGCAGTTTTTACGGGAGGGCCGATGAGCAGTTCTTC
TRBJ1-1 - TRBV10-2 13 - CASSPGGFTEAFF TGCGCCAGCTCCCCCGGGGGGTTCACTGAAGCTTTCTTT
TRBJ2-1 TRBD2 TRBV5-1 15 - CASSQLAGEYNEQFF TGCGCCAGCAGCCAACTAGCGGGGGAGTACAATGAGCAGTTCTTC
TRBJ2-7 - TRBV5-1 17 - CASSLGWGDASSYEQYF TGCGCCAGCAGCTTGGGGTGGGGGGACGCAAGCTCCTACGAGCAGTACTTC
TRBJ1-6 - TRBV21-1 14 - CASSKAPSRSPLHF TGTGCCAGCAGCAAAGCTCCCTCCCGTTCACCCCTCCACTTT
TRBJ2-7 - TRBV13 13 - CASSFRRGDEQYF TGTGCCAGCAGCTTCCGCCGCGGGGATGAGCAGTACTTC
TRBJ2-7 - TRBV2 11 - CASSLTYEQYF TGTGCCAGCAGTCTTACCTACGAGCAGTACTTC
TRBJ2-5 - TRBV27 15 - CASSSQTVQERTQYF TGTGCCAGCAGTTCCCAGACTGTGCAAGAGCGGACCCAGTACTTC
TRBJ2-2 TRBD1 TRBV5-1 15 - CASSSGQVVSGELFF TGCGCCAGCAGCTCCGGACAGGTCGTGTCCGGGGAGCTGTTTTTT
TRBJ2-2 TRBD1 TRBV18 18 - CASSSKTQTGTNTGELFF TGTGCCAGCTCATCCAAGACTCAGACAGGGACGAACACCGGGGAGCTGTTTTTT
TRBJ2-1 TRBD2 TRBV6-5 15 - CASRNLAGDRNEQFF TGTGCCAGCAGGAACCTAGCGGGGGATCGCAATGAGCAGTTCTTC
TRBJ1-4 TRBD1 TRBV6-1 16 - CASSGARGTLIEKLFF TGTGCCAGCAGTGGGGCCAGGGGGACCCTCATCGAAAAACTGTTTTTT
TRBJ1-2 - TRBV19 13 few CASSPHTVDGYTF TGTGCCAGTAGTCCCCACACCGTTGATGGCTACACCTTC
TRBJ1-2 - TRBV28 14 - CASSPSGGNYGYTF TGTGCCAGCAGCCCCTCGGGCGGGAACTATGGCTACACCTTC
TRBJ2-2 - TRBV7-2 12 - CASSSPGGELFF TGTGCCAGCAGCTCCCCAGGCGGGGAGCTGTTTTTT
TRBJ1-5 TRBD1 TRBV7-9 15 few CASSSAGGSNQPQHF TGTGCCAGCAGCTCGGCAGGGGGGTCTAATCAGCCCCAGCATTTT
TRBJ2-1 TRBD2 TRBV6-1 18 - CAISGGTSGRDSYNEQFF TGTGCCATCAGTGGTGGGACTAGCGGGAGGGACTCCTACAATGAGCAGTTCTTC
TRBJ2-1 TRBD2 TRBV4-3 15 once CASSGSMLAGGGQFF TGCGCCAGCAGCGGAAGTATGCTAGCGGGAGGAGGGCAGTTCTTC
TRBJ2-1 TRBD2 TRBV5-1 16 - CASSLPLAGVGNEQFF TGCGCCAGCAGCTTACCTCTAGCGGGAGTGGGCAATGAGCAGTTCTTC
TRBJ2-1 TRBD2 TRBV28 15 - CASSPLGGRLDEQFF TGTGCCAGCAGCCCCCTAGGCGGGAGACTCGATGAGCAGTTCTTC
TRBJ1-3 TRBD1 TRBV2 16 few CASISYTGGEGNTIYF TGTGCCAGCATATCGTACACAGGGGGCGAGGGAAACACCATATATTTT
TRBJ2-1 TRBD2 TRBV14 16 - CASSQDRLAGWDEQFF TGTGCCAGCAGCCAAGATCGGCTAGCGGGGTGGGATGAGCAGTTCTTC
TRBJ2-5 - TRBV5-1 14 - CASSLASGQETQYF TGCGCCAGCAGCTTGGCGTCAGGTCAAGAGACCCAGTACTTC
TRBJ2-7 TRBD2 TRBV5-4 15 - CASSQSGGRNYEQYF TGTGCCAGCAGCCAGAGCGGGGGGCGGAACTACGAGCAGTACTTC
TRBJ1-5 - TRBV5-1 15 - CASSLGGMSNQPQHF TGCGCCAGCAGCTTAGGAGGGATGAGCAATCAGCCCCAGCATTTT
TRBJ1-5 - TRBV7-8 16 - CASSLATGKTNQPQHF TGTGCCAGCAGCTTAGCGACGGGAAAGACCAATCAGCCCCAGCATTTT
TRBJ2-5 - TRBV14 16 - CASSQRGLLYQETQYF TGTGCCAGCAGCCAAAGGGGACTGTTGTACCAAGAGACCCAGTACTTC
TRBJ1-5 - TRBV7-8 16 - CASSLATANSNQPQHF TGTGCCAGCAGCTTAGCTACAGCCAATAGCAATCAGCCCCAGCATTTT
TRBJ2-5 TRBD2 TRBV15 16 - CATSSGSGGKEETQYF TGTGCCACCAGCAGCGGTAGCGGGGGAAAAGAAGAGACCCAGTACTTC
TRBJ1-4 TRBD1 TRBV2 14 - CASSRQGAGEKLFF TGTGCCAGCAGTCGACAGGGGGCCGGGGAAAAACTGTTTTTT
TRBJ1-1 TRBD1 TRBV15 17 once CATSRDPTGGADTEAFF TGTGCCACCAGCAGAGATCCGACAGGGGGCGCAGACACTGAAGCTTTCTTT
TRBJ1-2 - TRBV19 13 - CASSISGNYGYTF TGTGCCAGTAGTATATCAGGGAACTATGGCTACACCTTC
TRBJ1-2 - TRBV5-1 15 - CASSRRGGSNYGYTF TGCGCCAGCAGCCGCCGGGGGGGCAGTAACTATGGCTACACCTTC